The 2 T cell receptor beta chains given below trace back to one sample, sequenced in a study of blood T cell repertoires in COVID-19 (dated by TCRdb to the early 2020s). The method behind the library was the immunoSEQ multiplex PCR assay. The table comes from immuneACCESS by way of TCRdb, which keeps in-frame sequences with V and J called. Part of the clones is missing from these tables; in studies checked, under half for an unresolved V gene and the rest for unknown reasons. The sample includes about 250,000 clones, with 90% observed a single time. The ten largest account for 2.1% of the sample. Material: peripheral blood. All receptors derive from a woman aged 55 to 70 with COVID-19, enrolled during active disease.

V usage is TRBV6-4 and J usage is TRBJ1-6, with 7 bases aligning to TRBD1. CDR3 length equals 13 residues. Germline V gene lookup returns CDR1 MRHNA and CDR2 SNTAGT. Trimming took 4 bases from V and 9 from J; bases not matched to a gene: 3. The CDR3 sequence: CASSGQGGSPLHF. The DNA of the CDR3 is TGTGCCAGCAGTGGACAGGGAGGTTCACCCCTCCACTTT.

The CDR3 spells CASSTLGPTPNTEAFF. The CDR3 nucleotides are TGTGCCAGCAGTACCCTGGGGCCGACCCCGAACACTGAAGCTTTCTTT. The V call is TRBV27, the J call TRBJ1-1; TRBD1 is a possible D gene (5 bases). Trimming stripped 5 bases from V and 1 base from J, with 17 bases between. This CDR3 comprises 16 residues. CDR1 and CDR2 from the germline V gene are MNHEY and SMNVEV (reference sequence).